The 6 T cell receptor beta chains presented below share a single source sample, sequenced in a study of blood T cell repertoires in COVID-19. Assay: immunoSEQ multiplex PCR; the TCRdb copy retains only in-frame clones and omits some. The sample comprises some 150,000 clones, about 85% of which are singletons, and approximately 2.5% rests with the top ten. Source material: peripheral blood. All receptors come from a human donor with acute or convalescent COVID-19. The donor label of this sample is uncertain.

The rearrangement links TRBV7-2 to TRBJ2-4; TRBD2 aligns across 10 bases. Germline V gives CDR1 SGHTA, CDR2 FQGNSA. The CDR3 has 18 residues. Trimming removed 0 bases from V and 6 bases from J; junction bases left unmatched: 11. This CDR3 is CASSLAPNSGGRGNIQYF. The DNA of the CDR3 is TGTGCCAGCAGCTTAGCCCCGAATAGCGGGGGGCGGGGAAACATTCAGTACTTC.

This clone was observed a few times. The gene calls are TRBV9 and TRBJ2-7; TRBD1 aligns across 9 bases. CDR1 and CDR2 (germline): SGDLS, YYNGEE. Trimming removed 3 bases from V and 0 bases from J; junction bases left unmatched: 4. This CDR3 is 15 amino acids long. The CDR3, as DNA: TGTGCCAGCAGCGAGGGACAGGGCACCTCCTACGAGCAGTACTTC. Translated: CASSEGQGTSYEQYF.

The CDR3 bases are TGTGCCAGCAGCCACACGGGAATCTACAATGAGCAGTTCTTC. Translating it yields CASSHTGIYNEQFF. The genes are TRBV7-3 and TRBJ2-1; D is perhaps TRBD2 (5 bases). This CDR3 spans 14 amino acids. V was pared by 5 bases and J by 3 bases, with 11 bases between. Germline V gene data show CDR1 as SGHTA and CDR2 as FQGTGA. The whole variable domain, remainder taken from reference TRBV7-3 and TRBJ2-1, is GAGVSQTPSNKVTEKGKYVELRCDPISGHTALYWYRQSLGQGPEFLIYFQGTGAADDSGLPNDRFFAVRPEGSVSTLKIQRTERGDSAVYLCASSHTGIYNEQFFGPGTRLTVL.

As for this clone: Other DNA sequences in this sample translate to the same CDR3. V usage is TRBV7-9 and J usage is TRBJ2-5; no reliable D call. Germline V gene data show CDR1 as SEHNR and CDR2 as FQNEAQ (reference sequence). The CDR3 sequence is 11 residues long. V shed 6 bases and J shed 2 bases, with 4 bases lying between them. CDR3 region: CASRQQETQYF. CDR3 coding DNA: TGTGCCAGCAGACAGCAAGAGACCCAGTACTTC.

The V gene is TRBV6-1, the J gene TRBJ1-2, with D tentatively TRBD1 (5 bases). V was pared by 1 base and J by 2 bases, with 8 bases between. The CDR3 extends over 14 amino acids. Looked up from germline, CDR1 is MNHNS and CDR2 is SASEGT. In DNA form, the CDR3 reads TGTGCCAGCAGTGAAGTGGCAGGGAACTATGGCTACACCTTC. This encodes CASSEVAGNYGYTF.

V usage is TRBV11-3 and J usage is TRBJ2-1; the match to TRBD2 covers 7 bases. V shed 1 base and J 9 bases; nucleotides not matched to a gene: 3. The CDR3 has 13 residues. CDR1 is SGHNT and CDR2 is YENEEA in the germline V gene. CDR3 nucleotides: TGTGCCAGCAGCTTAGGCGGGAGTGGTGAGCAGTTCTTC. Translation: CASSLGGSGEQFF.